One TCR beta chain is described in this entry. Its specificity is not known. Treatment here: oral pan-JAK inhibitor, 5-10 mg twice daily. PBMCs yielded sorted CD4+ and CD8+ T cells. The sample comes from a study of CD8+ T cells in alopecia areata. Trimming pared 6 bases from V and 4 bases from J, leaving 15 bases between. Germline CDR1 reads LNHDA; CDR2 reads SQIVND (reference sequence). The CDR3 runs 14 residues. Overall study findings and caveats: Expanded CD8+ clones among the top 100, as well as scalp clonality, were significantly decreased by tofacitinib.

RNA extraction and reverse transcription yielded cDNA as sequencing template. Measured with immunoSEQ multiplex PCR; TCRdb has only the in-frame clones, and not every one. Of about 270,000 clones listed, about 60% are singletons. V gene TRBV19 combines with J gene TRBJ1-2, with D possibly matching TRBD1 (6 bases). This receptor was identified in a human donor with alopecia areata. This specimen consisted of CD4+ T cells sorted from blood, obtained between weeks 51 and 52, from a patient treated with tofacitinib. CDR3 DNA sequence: TGTGCCAGTAGCAACAACATCAGGGGCTATGGCTACACCTTC. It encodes CASSNNIRGYGYTF.